This TCR beta chain emerged from a study of blood T cell repertoires in COVID-19. For the study at large: COVID-19 samples collected from the United States, Italy and Spain covered acute and convalescent phases. T cells, B-cell-depleted T cells, or PBMCs supplied cDNA or gDNA.

As handled by the study authors: Researchers report that nucleated cell counts were estimated from reference gene primer amplification. Sequencing was performed with immunoSEQ multiplex PCR; in TCRdb, only in-frame clones are kept and a portion is missing. V, J and clone size were drawn from that table, and D and trimming were deduced from the DNA. The table includes some 200,000 clones, roughly 91% detected once. The germline CDR1 and CDR2 sequences are MRHNA and SNTAGT. Trimming pared 5 bases from V and 6 bases from J, leaving 10 bases between. This CDR3 has 13 amino acids. This clonotype was sampled from a man aged 35 to 55 with active or convalescent COVID-19. This chain links TRBV6-4 with TRBJ2-2, with D possibly being TRBD1 (5 bases). Sequencing was carried out using peripheral blood. The chain's CDR3 is CASSRLGAGELFF. The CDR3, as DNA: TGTGCCAGCAGTCGGTTAGGGGCCGGGGAGCTGTTTTTT.